This T cell receptor (beta chain) was sequenced for a study of T cells in Graves' hyperthyroidism and ophthalmopathy. Amplified TCR beta CDR3 regions derived from RNA transcripts. HTBI primers were employed in a first-round RT-PCR of the TCR CDR3. One entry per CDR3 protein, called by TCRdb with MiXCR from the multiplex PCR reads. The table lists about 290,000 distinct CDR3 sequences, less than 15% of them singletons, with around 7.9% in the top ten. Germline V CDR1 and CDR2: MNHEY, SVGAGI. The germline V and J ends were trimmed by 1 base and 1 base, with 9 bases remaining between them. The CDR3 has 15 amino acids. This clonotype was detected many times.

The TCR was taken from a woman aged 25 to 39 with Graves' hyperthyroidism that later progressed to Graves' ophthalmopathy. The chain recombines TRBV6-5 with TRBJ2-3; possibly TRBD1 or TRBD2 for D (5 bases each). The sample taken for sequencing was blood. The CDR3 DNA follows: TGTGCCAGCAGTTACTGGGGGAAGCGCACAGATACGCAGTATTTT. This translates into CASSYWGKRTDTQYF.